These 9 T cell receptor beta chains share one sample of origin, sequenced in a study of cytomegalovirus exposure and HLA in healthy donors. TCRdb's table, derived via immunoSEQ multiplex PCR, lists solely in-frame clones and lacks some. The sample has approximately 90,000 clones; approximately 96% are singletons. Sequencing input: PBMCs. The source is a man aged 18 to 29 in good health and CMV-seronegative.

The chain joins TRBV7-2 to TRBJ1-1; 8 nucleotides match TRBD1. Germline lookup yields CDR1 SGHTA and CDR2 FQGNSA. This CDR3 is 15 amino acids long. With V trimmed by 1 base and J by 7 bases, 8 bases remained unmatched. In nucleotides, the CDR3 is TGTGCCAGCAGCTTAGGAGGCAGGGGGCGGGTTGAAGCTTTCTTT. Its protein is CASSLGGRGRVEAFF.

The chain recombines TRBV4-2 with TRBJ2-5; 7 bases line up with TRBD1. The CDR3 contains 15 residues. J gave up 1 base and V 6 bases, and 8 bases lay outside the gene matches. Germline CDR1 and CDR2: LGHNA and YNFKEQ. Here the CDR3 reads CASSPTGDSQETQYF. CDR3 DNA: TGTGCCAGCAGTCCAACAGGGGACAGCCAAGAGACCCAGTACTTC.

In regard to this clone: Compared with germline, one end of the junction differs, possibly owing to a read error. The V call is TRBV29-1, the J call TRBJ1-3; D gene ambiguous. The CDR3 is made up of 11 amino acids. CDR1 is SQVTM, CDR2 ANQGSEA, per germline. Written as DNA, the CDR3 is TGCAGCGTTGCCGGTGGAGACACCATATATTTT. Encoded protein: CSVAGGDTIYF.

The chain couples TRBV15 to TRBJ2-3; D is possibly TRBD2 (5 bases). From germline, CDR1 is LNHNV and CDR2 YYDKDF (reference sequence). Trimming took 6 bases from V and 1 from J, leaving 14 bases between them. This CDR3 has 15 amino acids. The CDR3 DNA is TGTGCCACCAGGGACTCCGCCTTTGGCACAGATACGCAGTATTTT. Its protein product is CATRDSAFGTDTQYF.

The rearrangement links TRBV9 to TRBJ1-1, with D possibly being TRBD1 (5 bases). The CDR3 totals 15 residues. Germline V gives CDR1 SGDLS, CDR2 YYNGEE. Trimming left V 0 bases short and J 2 bases short, with 11 bases between. CDR3 sequence: CASSVADSLNTEAFF. CDR3 DNA: TGTGCCAGCAGCGTAGCCGACAGTTTAAACACTGAAGCTTTCTTT.

The chain combines TRBV10-1 with TRBJ1-1, with D possibly TRBD1 on 6 matching bases. CDR1 and CDR2 (germline): WNHNN, SYGVQD (reference sequence). The CDR3 covers 13 residues. V lost 6 bases and J lost 4, with 12 bases in between. CDR3: CASSSAGATEAFF. CDR3 bases: TGCGCCAGCAGCTCGGCGGGGGCCACTGAAGCTTTCTTT.

This sequence joins TRBV19 and TRBJ1-4; 10 nucleotides align to TRBD1. The junction had 12 bases not matched to a gene; V was cut back by 6 bases and J by 2 bases. In germline, CDR1 is LNHDA, CDR2 SQIVND (reference sequence). There are 18 residues in the CDR3. CDR3 in amino acids: CASRVDRGGVGTNEKLFF. Here the CDR3 DNA reads TGTGCCAGTAGGGTGGACAGGGGGGGTGTGGGCACTAATGAAAAACTGTTTTTT.

The chain uses TRBV5-1 and TRBJ2-3; 8 nucleotides align to TRBD2. The CDR3 sequence is 24 residues long. Trimming cost V 0 bases and J 1 base; bases outside gene matches: 28. Looked up from germline, CDR1 is SGHRS and CDR2 is YFSETQ. The CDR3 nucleotides are TGCGCCAGCAGCTTGGCCAGAGTTTTTTTCGGAACTAGCGGAACAAGAGATGGCACAGATACGCAGTATTTT. Its protein is CASSLARVFFGTSGTRDGTDTQYF. Complete variable domain (other parts from reference TRBV5-1 and TRBJ2-3): KAGVTQTPRYLIKTRGQQVTLSCSPISGHRSVSWYQQTPGQGLQFLFEYFSETQRNKGNFPGRFSGRQFSNSRSEMNVSTLELGDSALYLCASSLARVFFGTSGTRDGTDTQYFGPGTRLTVL.

This clone is a singleton in its sample. This sequence joins TRBV19 and TRBJ2-5, with 10 bases lining up with TRBD2. Germline trimming cut 2 bases from V and 5 bases from J; bases unmatched to any gene: 5. Germline-derived CDR1 and CDR2 are LNHDA and SQIVND (reference sequence). The CDR3 consists of 15 residues. CDR3 bases: TGTGCCAGTAGTATATCTAGCGGGAGCGGGGAGACCCAGTACTTC. Translating gives CASSISSGSGETQYF.